These 9 T cell receptor beta chains came from one sample sequenced in a study of STAT3 mutations in large granular lymphocyte leukemia. Notes on the study in general: In T-cell large granular lymphocyte leukemia, about half of patients showed multiple immunodominant subclonotypes.

Measured with immunoSEQ multiplex PCR; TCRdb has only the in-frame clones, and not every one. In the table there are about 10,000 clones, more than 70% of which are singletons. Antigens for these TCRs are unknown. The sample comprised peripheral blood mononuclear cells. These TCRs come from a man in his 60s with T-cell large granular lymphocyte leukemia. Some clones in this sample may be carry-over from other donors' samples.

The genes are TRBV29-1 and TRBJ2-1; the match to TRBD2 covers 13 bases. CDR3 length equals 15 residues. CDR1 and CDR2 from the germline V gene are SQVTM and ANQGSEA. Trimming cost V 6 bases and J 9 bases; bases outside gene matches: 11. The CDR3 nucleotides read TGCAGCGTGCTACTGACTAGCGGGGGGCTAGGTGAGCAGTTCTTC. Translated, it gives CSVLLTSGGLGEQFF.

The chain has TRBV6-5 and TRBJ2-7; no reliable D call. CDR3 length equals 14 residues. V gave up 2 bases and J gave up 6 bases, with 14 bases separating them. Germline loops: CDR1 MNHEY, CDR2 SVGAGI. The CDR3 reads CASSYVRTKGEQYF. DNA for the CDR3: TGTGCCAGCAGTTACGTCCGCACGAAGGGCGAGCAGTACTTC.

The chain is built from TRBV11-3 and TRBJ2-5; maybe TRBD1 (7 bases). V lost 3 bases to trimming and J lost 4 bases, with 12 bases between them. CDR1 is SGHNT, CDR2 YENEEA, per germline. The CDR3 sequence is 14 residues long. CDR3 DNA: TGTGCCAGCAGCTTCGGAGGGGGCAGAGAGACCCAGTACTTC. Amino acids: CASSFGGGRETQYF.

This rearrangement joins TRBV7-2 to TRBJ2-7, with 7 bases aligning to TRBD2. With V trimmed by 2 bases and J by 5 bases, 6 bases remained unmatched. Germline values: CDR1 SGHTA, CDR2 FQGNSA. The CDR3 is made up of 14 amino acids. Here the CDR3 DNA reads TGTGCCAGCAGCTTACGCGGGAGAGGCGACGAGCAGTACTTC. This codes for CASSLRGRGDEQYF.

The chain uses TRBV18 and TRBJ1-1, with D unresolved. The CDR3 is made up of 14 amino acids. CDR1 and CDR2 from the germline V gene are KGHSH and LQKENI. V was pared by 2 bases and J by 0 bases, with 7 bases between. CDR3 nucleotide sequence: TGTGCCAGCTCACCAAGTCGGCTGAACACTGAAGCTTTCTTT. It is translated as CASSPSRLNTEAFF.

This clone was seen only once. The gene calls are TRBV28 and TRBJ2-5, with 8 bases that match TRBD2. V dropped 7 bases and J dropped 5; count of bases not matched to a gene: 12. The CDR3 is made up of 15 amino acids. Germline lookup yields CDR1 MDHEN and CDR2 SYDVKM. DNA of the CDR3: TGTGCCAGCACTTGGGGAGCGGGAGTGGGGGAGACCCAGTACTTC. It encodes CASTWGAGVGETQYF.

This chain links TRBV28 with TRBJ1-3, with 7 bases that match TRBD1. Trimming cost V 4 bases and J 2 bases; bases outside gene matches: 17. The CDR3 length is 19 residues. From germline, CDR1 is MDHEN and CDR2 SYDVKM. The DNA for the CDR3 is TGTGCCAGCAGTTCTTACTGGCGCCAGACAGGGTCGGCTGGAAACACCATATATTTT. It translates to CASSSYWRQTGSAGNTIYF.

The V gene is TRBV13, the J gene TRBJ1-5, with 7 bases fitting TRBD1. CDR1 and CDR2 from the germline V gene are PRHDT and FYEKMQ (reference sequence). V was clipped by 4 bases and J by 4 bases; unmatched bases: 1. CDR3 length: 13 residues. CDR3 sequence: CASSSGQNQPQHF. The CDR3, as DNA: TGTGCCAGCAGCTCGGGACAGAATCAGCCCCAGCATTTT.

The chain combines TRBV11-2 with TRBJ1-3; D gene ambiguous. The CDR3 covers 16 residues. Looked up from germline, CDR1 is SGHAT and CDR2 is FQNNGV. The V end was cut by 0 bases, the J end by 2 bases, with 11 bases between. CDR3 protein: CASSLDMWRAGNTIYF. DNA for the CDR3: TGTGCCAGCAGCTTAGATATGTGGAGGGCTGGAAACACCATATATTTT. The complete variable domain, with remaining parts taken from reference TRBV11-2 and TRBJ1-3, reads EAGVAQSPRYKIIEKRQSVAFWCNPISGHATLYWYQQILGQGPKLLIQFQNNGVVDDSQLPKDRFSAERLKGVDSTLKIQPAKLEDSAVYLCASSLDMWRAGNTIYFGEGSWLTVV.